The clone carrying this T cell receptor (beta chain) occurred many times. As yet, its antigen is unknown. This entry is derived from a study of CD8+CD57+ T cells in acquired aplastic anemia. As for the study in general: DNA from sorted CD4+ and CD8+ cells averaged around 3.5 ug.

Study-level findings and limits: CD8+ Simpson's diversity showed no significant patient-control difference.

The study profiled TCR beta VDJ and CDR3 using genomic DNA as template. TCRdb re-called the reads through MiXCR, storing one row per CDR3 protein. Of about 190,000 distinct CDR3 sequences detected, approximately 50% appear once; the ten largest clones hold approximately 9.4%. CD8+CD57+ cell expansion had been shown by flow cytometry in patients chosen for sequencing. The cohort consisted entirely of patients having severe acquired aplastic anemia. Each patient gave a blood sample that was collected before any therapy had been received. The sequence came from a human donor with aplastic anemia. The sequenced sample consisted of sorted CD4+, CD8+, or CD8+CD57+ T cells (not recorded which) from PBMCs.

Here the CDR3 DNA reads TGTGCCAGCAGTAGGGGACAGTACAATGAGCAGTTCTTC. Translated, it gives CASSRGQYNEQFF. The rearrangement joins TRBV12-3 or TRBV12-4 to TRBJ2-1, with 7 positions matching TRBD1. The CDR3 covers 13 residues. The V segment lost 5 bases and the J segment 4 bases; nucleotides outside the gene matches: 2.